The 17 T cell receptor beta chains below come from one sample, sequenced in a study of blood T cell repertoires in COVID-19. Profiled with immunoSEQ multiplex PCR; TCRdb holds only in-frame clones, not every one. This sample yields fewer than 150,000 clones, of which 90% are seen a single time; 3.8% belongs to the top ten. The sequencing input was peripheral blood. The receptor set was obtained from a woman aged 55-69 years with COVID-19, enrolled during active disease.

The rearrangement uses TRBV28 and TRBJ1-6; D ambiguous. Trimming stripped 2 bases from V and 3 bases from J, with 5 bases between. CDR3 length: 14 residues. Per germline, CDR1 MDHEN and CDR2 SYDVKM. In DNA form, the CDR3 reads TGTGCCAGCAGTTTAAGAGACTATAATTCACCCCTCCACTTT. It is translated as CASSLRDYNSPLHF.

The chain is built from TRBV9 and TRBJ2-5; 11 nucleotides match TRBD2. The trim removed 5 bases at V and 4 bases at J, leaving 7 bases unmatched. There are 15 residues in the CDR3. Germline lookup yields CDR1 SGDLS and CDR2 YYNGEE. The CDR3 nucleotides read TGTGCCAGCAGTGCCCTAGCGGGGGGTGGAGAGACCCAGTACTTC. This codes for CASSALAGGGETQYF.

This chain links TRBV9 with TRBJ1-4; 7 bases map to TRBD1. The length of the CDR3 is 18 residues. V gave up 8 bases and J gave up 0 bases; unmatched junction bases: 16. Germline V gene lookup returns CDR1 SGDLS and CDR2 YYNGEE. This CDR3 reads CARLFAGGRSATNEKLFF. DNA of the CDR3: TGTGCCAGACTTTTTGCAGGGGGGCGATCCGCAACTAATGAAAAACTGTTTTTT.

The CDR3 nucleotides read TGTGCCAGCAGCCCGCTGGGACAGCTTCCCACCGGGGAGCTGTTTTTT. It yields the protein CASSPLGQLPTGELFF. J is TRBJ2-2 and V is TRBV6-6; TRBD1 aligns across 7 bases. CDR3 length: 16 residues. J gave up 4 bases and V 6 bases, and 11 bases lay outside the gene matches. The germline gives CDR1 MNHNY, CDR2 SVGAGI (reference sequence).

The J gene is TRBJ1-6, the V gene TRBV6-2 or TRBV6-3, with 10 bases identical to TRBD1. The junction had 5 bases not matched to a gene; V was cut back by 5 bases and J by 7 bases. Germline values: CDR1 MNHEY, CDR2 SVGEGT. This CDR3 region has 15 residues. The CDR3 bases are TGTGCCAGCAGTCGCCGGGGACAGGGGAATTCACCCCTCCACTTT. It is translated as CASSRRGQGNSPLHF.

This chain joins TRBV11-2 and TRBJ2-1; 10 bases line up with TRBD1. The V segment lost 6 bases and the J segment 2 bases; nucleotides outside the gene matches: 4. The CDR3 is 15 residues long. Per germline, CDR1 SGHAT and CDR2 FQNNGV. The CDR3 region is CASSRGQGAYNEQFF. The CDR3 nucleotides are TGTGCCAGCAGTCGAGGACAGGGGGCCTACAATGAGCAGTTCTTC.

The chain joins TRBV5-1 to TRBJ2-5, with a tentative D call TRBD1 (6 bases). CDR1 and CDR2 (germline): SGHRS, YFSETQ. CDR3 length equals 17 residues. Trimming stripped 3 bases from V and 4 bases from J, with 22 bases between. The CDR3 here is CASSSVIGTIRRETQYF. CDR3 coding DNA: TGCGCCAGCAGCTCGGTTATCGGGACAATCAGGCGAGAGACCCAGTACTTC.

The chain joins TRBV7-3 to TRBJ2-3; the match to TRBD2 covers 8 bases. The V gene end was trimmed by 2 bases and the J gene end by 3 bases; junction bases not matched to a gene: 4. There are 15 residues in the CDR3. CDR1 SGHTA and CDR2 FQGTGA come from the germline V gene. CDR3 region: CASSLLGLGTDTQYF. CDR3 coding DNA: TGTGCCAGCAGCTTACTGGGACTAGGGACAGATACGCAGTATTTT.

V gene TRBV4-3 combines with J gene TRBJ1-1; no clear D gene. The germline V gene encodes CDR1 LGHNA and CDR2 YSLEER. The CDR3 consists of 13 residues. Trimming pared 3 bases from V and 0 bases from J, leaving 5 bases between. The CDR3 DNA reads TGCGCCAGCAGCCATACACTGAACACTGAAGCTTTCTTT. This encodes CASSHTLNTEAFF.

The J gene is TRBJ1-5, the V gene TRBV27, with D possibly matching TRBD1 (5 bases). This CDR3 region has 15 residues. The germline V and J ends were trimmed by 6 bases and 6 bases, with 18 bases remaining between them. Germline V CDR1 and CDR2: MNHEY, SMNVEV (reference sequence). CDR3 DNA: TGTGCCAGCAGCTGGGGCCGGGGGGGAGGTCAGCCCCAGCATTTT. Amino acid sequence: CASSWGRGGGQPQHF.

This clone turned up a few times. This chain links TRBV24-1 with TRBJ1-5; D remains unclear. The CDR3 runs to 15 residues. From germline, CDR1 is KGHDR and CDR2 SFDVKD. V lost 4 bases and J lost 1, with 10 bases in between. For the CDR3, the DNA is TGTGCCACCAGTGACGTAGCATTAAGCAATCAGCCCCAGCATTTT. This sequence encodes CATSDVALSNQPQHF.

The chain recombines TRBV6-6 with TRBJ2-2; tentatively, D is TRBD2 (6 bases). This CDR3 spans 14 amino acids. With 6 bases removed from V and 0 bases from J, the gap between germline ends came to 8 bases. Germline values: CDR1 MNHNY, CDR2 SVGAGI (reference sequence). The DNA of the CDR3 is TGTGCCAGCAGAAGGACTACGAACACCGGGGAGCTGTTTTTT. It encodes CASRRTTNTGELFF.

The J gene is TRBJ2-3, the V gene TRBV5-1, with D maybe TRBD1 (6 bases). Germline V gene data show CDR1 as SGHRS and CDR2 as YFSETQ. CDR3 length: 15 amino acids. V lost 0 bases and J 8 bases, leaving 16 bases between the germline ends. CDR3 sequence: CASSLGGRGRSTQYF. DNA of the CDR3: TGCGCCAGCAGCTTGGGCGGCAGGGGACGAAGTACGCAGTATTTT.

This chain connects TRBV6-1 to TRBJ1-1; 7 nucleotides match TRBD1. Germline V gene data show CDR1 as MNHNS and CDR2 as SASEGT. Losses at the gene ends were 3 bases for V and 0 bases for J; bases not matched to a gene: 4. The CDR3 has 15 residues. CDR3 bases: TGTGCCAGCAGTGACACAGGGGCCATGAACACTGAAGCTTTCTTT. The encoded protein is CASSDTGAMNTEAFF.

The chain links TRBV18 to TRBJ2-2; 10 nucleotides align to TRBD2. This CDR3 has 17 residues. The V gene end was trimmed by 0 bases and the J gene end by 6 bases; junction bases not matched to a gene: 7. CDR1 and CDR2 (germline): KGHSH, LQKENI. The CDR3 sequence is CASSPPMQRGGAGELFF. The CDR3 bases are TGTGCCAGCTCACCACCGATGCAGCGGGGGGGTGCCGGGGAGCTGTTTTTT.

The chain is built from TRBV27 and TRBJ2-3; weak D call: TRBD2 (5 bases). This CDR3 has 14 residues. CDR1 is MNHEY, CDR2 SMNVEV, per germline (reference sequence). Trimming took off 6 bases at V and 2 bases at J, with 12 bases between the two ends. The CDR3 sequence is CASSGLIHTDTQYF. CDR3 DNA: TGTGCCAGCAGCGGACTCATACACACAGATACGCAGTATTTT.

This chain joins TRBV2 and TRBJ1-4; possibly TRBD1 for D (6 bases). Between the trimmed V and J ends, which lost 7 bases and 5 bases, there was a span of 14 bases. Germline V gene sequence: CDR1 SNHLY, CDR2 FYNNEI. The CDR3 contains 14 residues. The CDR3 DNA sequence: TGTGCCAGCAACGAGCCGGGGGGCAATGAAAAACTGTTTTTT. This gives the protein CASNEPGGNEKLFF.